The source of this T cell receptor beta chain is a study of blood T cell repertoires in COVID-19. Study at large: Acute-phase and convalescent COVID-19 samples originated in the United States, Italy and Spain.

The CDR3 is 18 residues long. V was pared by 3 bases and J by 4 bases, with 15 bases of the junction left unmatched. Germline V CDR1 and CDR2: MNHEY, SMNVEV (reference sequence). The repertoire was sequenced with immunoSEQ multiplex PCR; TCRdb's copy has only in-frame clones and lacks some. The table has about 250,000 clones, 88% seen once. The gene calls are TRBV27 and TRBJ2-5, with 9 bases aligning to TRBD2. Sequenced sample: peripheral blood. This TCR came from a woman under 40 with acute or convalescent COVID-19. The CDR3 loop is CASSFRVAGAGGVETQYF. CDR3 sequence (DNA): TGTGCCAGCAGTTTTAGAGTAGCGGGAGCGGGCGGGGTAGAGACCCAGTACTTC.